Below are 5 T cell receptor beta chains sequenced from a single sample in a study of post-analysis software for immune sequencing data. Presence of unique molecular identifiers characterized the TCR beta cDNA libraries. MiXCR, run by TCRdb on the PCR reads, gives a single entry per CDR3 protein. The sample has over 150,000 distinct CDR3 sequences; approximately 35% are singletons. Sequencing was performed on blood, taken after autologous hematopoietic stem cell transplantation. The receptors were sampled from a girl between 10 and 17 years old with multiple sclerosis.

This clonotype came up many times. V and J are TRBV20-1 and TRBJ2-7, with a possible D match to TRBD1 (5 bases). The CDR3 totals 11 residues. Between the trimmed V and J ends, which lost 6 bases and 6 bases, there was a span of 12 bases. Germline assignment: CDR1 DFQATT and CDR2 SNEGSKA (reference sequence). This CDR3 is CSALTVSEQYF. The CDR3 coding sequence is TGCAGTGCCTTGACAGTATCCGAGCAGTACTTC.

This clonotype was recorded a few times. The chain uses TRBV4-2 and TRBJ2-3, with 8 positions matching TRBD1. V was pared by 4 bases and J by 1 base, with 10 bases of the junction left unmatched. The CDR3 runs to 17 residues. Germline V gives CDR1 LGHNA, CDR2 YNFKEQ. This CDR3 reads CASSPRQGLDGTDTQYF. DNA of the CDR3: TGTGCCAGCAGCCCCAGACAGGGGCTGGATGGCACAGATACGCAGTATTTT.

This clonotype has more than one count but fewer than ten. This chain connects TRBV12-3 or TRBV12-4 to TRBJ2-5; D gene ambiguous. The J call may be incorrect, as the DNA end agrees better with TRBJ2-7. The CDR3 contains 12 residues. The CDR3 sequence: CASSLGGNEQYF. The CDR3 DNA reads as TGTGCCAGCAGTTTAGGGGGAAACGAGCAGTACTTC.

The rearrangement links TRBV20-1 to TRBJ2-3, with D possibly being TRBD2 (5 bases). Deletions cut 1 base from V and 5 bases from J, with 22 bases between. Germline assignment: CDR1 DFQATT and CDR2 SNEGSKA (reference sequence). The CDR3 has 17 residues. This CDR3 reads CSARAPFGRAKVDTQYF. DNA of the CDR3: TGCAGTGCTAGAGCCCCGTTTGGGCGGGCGAAGGTAGATACGCAGTATTTT.

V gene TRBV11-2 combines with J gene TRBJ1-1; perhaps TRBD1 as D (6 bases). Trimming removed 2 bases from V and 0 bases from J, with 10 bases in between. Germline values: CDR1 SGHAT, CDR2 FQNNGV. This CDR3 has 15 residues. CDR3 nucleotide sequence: TGTGCCAGCAGCTTATTCGGACAGCTGAACACTGAAGCTTTCTTT. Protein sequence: CASSLFGQLNTEAFF.